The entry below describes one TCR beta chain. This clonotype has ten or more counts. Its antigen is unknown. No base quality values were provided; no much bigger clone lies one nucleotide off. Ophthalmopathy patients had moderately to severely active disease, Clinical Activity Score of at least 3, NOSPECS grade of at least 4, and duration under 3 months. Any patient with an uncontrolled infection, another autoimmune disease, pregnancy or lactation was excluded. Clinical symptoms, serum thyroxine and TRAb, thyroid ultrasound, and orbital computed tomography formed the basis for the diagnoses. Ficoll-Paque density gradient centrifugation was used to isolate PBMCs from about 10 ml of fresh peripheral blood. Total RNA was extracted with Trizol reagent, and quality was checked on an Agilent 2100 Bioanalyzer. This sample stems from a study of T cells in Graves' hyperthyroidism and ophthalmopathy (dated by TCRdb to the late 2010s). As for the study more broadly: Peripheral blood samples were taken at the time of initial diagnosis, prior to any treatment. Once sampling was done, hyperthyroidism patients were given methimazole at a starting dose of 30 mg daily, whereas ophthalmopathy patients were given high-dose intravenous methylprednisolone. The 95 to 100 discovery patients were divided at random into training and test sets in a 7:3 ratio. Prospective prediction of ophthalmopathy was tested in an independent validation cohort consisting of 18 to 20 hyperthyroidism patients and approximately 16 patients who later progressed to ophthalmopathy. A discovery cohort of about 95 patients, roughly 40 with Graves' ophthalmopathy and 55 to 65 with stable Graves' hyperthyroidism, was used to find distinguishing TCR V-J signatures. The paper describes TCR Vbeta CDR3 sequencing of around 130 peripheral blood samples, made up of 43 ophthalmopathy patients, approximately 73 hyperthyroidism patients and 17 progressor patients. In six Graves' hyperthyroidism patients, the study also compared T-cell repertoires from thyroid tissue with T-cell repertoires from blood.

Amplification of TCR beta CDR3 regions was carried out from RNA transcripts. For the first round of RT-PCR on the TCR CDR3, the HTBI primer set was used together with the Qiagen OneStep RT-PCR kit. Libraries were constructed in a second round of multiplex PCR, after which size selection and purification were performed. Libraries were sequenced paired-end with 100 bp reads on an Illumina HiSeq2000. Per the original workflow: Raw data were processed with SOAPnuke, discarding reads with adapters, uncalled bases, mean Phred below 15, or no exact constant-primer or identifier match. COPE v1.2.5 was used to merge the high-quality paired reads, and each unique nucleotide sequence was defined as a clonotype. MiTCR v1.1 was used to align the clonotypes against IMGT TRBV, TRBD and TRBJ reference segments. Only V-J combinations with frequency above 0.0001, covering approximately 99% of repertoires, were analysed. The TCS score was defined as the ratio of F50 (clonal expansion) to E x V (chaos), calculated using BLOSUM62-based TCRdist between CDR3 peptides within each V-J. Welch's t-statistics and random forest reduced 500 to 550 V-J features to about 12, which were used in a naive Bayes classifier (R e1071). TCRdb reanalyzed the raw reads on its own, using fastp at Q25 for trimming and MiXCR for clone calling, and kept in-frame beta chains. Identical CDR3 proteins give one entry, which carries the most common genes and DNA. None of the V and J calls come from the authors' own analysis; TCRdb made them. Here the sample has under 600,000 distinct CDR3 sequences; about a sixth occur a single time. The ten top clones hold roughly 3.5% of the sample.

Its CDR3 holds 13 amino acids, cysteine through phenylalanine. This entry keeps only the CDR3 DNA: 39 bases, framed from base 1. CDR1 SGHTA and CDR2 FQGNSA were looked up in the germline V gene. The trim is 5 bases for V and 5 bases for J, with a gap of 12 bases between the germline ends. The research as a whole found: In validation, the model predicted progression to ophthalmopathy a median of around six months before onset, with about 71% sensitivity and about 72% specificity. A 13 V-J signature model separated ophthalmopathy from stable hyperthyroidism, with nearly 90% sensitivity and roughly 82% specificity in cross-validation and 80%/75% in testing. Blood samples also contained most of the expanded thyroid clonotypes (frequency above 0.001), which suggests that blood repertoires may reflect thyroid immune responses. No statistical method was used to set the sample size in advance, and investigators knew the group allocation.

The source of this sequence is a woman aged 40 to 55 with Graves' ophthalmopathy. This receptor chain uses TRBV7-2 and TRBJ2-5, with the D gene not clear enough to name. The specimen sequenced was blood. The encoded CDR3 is CASSPSFGETQYF. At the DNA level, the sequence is TGTGCCAGCAGCCCCTCGTTCGGGGAGACCCAGTACTTC.